What follows are 24 T cell receptor beta chains derived from one specimen sequenced in a study of Ad26.COV2.S vaccination and SARS-CoV-2 variants. Profiling relied on immunoSEQ multiplex PCR, and the TCRdb table lists in-frame clones only, not all of them. The sample has just over 350,000 clones, approximately 81% seen once. Treatment noted: approximately 18 received Ad26.COV2.S at low or high dose, single or two shots; roughly 5 received placebo; per-sample allocation not given. Material that was analyzed had been drawn on day 63 after the first vaccine or placebo injection. The starting material was peripheral blood, obtained in a trial of Ad26.COV2.S vaccine versus placebo. Receptors originate from a person aged 18-60 years who received the Ad26.COV2.S COVID-19 vaccine or a placebo.

The chain carries TRBV2 and TRBJ1-5; D possibly corresponds to TRBD1 (6 bases). The V and J ends lost 2 bases and 4 bases respectively, with 12 bases between them. Germline assignment: CDR1 SNHLY and CDR2 FYNNEI. The CDR3 spans 15 residues. This CDR3 reads CASSERGASNQPQHF. CDR3 nucleotide sequence: TGTGCCAGCAGTGAAAGGGGGGCAAGTAATCAGCCCCAGCATTTT.

The CDR3 bases are TGTGCCTGGAGACGGGACGCTAACTATGGCTACACCTTC. This encodes CAWRRDANYGYTF. The chain links TRBV30 to TRBJ1-2; TRBD1 is a possible D gene (5 bases). Germline V gives CDR1 GTSNPN, CDR2 SVGIG (reference sequence). The V end was cut by 3 bases, the J end by 0 bases, with 8 bases between. This CDR3 is built from 13 residues.

The V gene is TRBV4-1, the J gene TRBJ2-3; D unclear. Trimming cost V 1 base and J 6 bases, with 14 bases left between them. Germline V CDR1 and CDR2: MGHRA, YSYEKL. The CDR3 has 15 amino acids. The CDR3 DNA follows: TGCGCCAGCAGCCAAGGTTTCGGGCCAGACGATACGCAGTATTTT. Translating it yields CASSQGFGPDDTQYF.

The chain recombines TRBV6-1 with TRBJ1-5; D unclear. Per germline, CDR1 MNHNS and CDR2 SASEGT. The CDR3 spans 11 residues. Trimming shortened V by 1 base and J by 6 bases, and 1 base separated the two germline ends. The CDR3 coding sequence is TGTGCCAGCAGTGAAGGTCAGCCCCAGCATTTT. This sequence encodes CASSEGQPQHF.

This chain joins TRBV6-2 or TRBV6-3 and TRBJ2-7, with D maybe TRBD2 (6 bases). The CDR3 sequence is 16 residues long. Germline loops: CDR1 MNHEY, CDR2 SVGEGT. The V end was cut by 2 bases, the J end by 1 base, with 15 bases between. DNA for the CDR3: TGTGCCAGCAGTTACGTTAGTGGGAGGACGTCCTACGAGCAGTACTTC. As protein: CASSYVSGRTSYEQYF.

The J gene is TRBJ2-1, the V gene TRBV19, with 13 positions matching TRBD2. The germline V gene has CDR1 LNHDA and CDR2 SQIVND (reference sequence). With 5 bases clipped from V and 3 bases from J, the junction kept 10 bases outside the gene matches. This CDR3 has 18 residues. In nucleotides, the CDR3 is TGTGCCAGTAGTCGGGCCTGGACTAGCGGGAGCATCTACAATGAGCAGTTCTTC. Its translation: CASSRAWTSGSIYNEQFF.

The chain is built from TRBV19 and TRBJ1-5, with no clear D. Germline V gene lookup returns CDR1 LNHDA and CDR2 SQIVND (reference sequence). With 1 base removed from V and 0 bases from J, the gap between germline ends came to 7 bases. There are 15 residues in the CDR3. CDR3: CASSIGGYSNQPQHF. DNA for the CDR3: TGTGCCAGTAGTATAGGAGGATATAGCAATCAGCCCCAGCATTTT.

The chain recombines TRBV29-1 with TRBJ1-1; TRBD1 matches at 12 bases. This CDR3 has 14 residues. V shed 7 bases and J 6 bases; nucleotides not matched to a gene: 9. Germline V gene lookup returns CDR1 SQVTM and CDR2 ANQGSEA. The CDR3 region has the DNA TGCAGCGGCCTCCGGGACAGGGGGCAGGCTGAAGCTTTCTTT. It yields the protein CSGLRDRGQAEAFF.

The gene calls are TRBV9 and TRBJ2-2, with TRBD2 as a possible D gene (7 bases). The CDR3 consists of 14 residues. Germline values: CDR1 SGDLS, CDR2 YYNGEE. Trimming cost V 6 bases and J 5 bases, with 14 bases left between them. The CDR3 DNA is TGTGCCAGCATGGCGGGGGCCGTGACCGGGGAGCTGTTTTTT. Its protein is CASMAGAVTGELFF.

The chain joins TRBV5-1 to TRBJ2-5; weak D call: TRBD2 (6 bases). This CDR3 spans 17 amino acids. The V end was cut by 0 bases, the J end by 5 bases, with 20 bases between. The germline CDR1 and CDR2 sequences are SGHRS and YFSETQ. This CDR3 is CASSLGAQGGLSETQYF. The CDR3 DNA sequence: TGCGCCAGCAGCTTGGGCGCCCAAGGAGGGCTGTCGGAGACCCAGTACTTC.

The chain employs TRBV18 and TRBJ2-3; D is uncertain. The CDR3 is 13 amino acids. Germline CDR1 KGHSH, CDR2 LQKENI. V dropped 3 bases and J dropped 6 bases, with 10 bases sitting between them. CDR3 region: CASSPLSQDTQYF. CDR3 in DNA: TGTGCCAGCTCACCTTTAAGCCAGGATACGCAGTATTTT.

V gene TRBV12-3 or TRBV12-4 combines with J gene TRBJ1-4; D might be TRBD1 (6 bases). The V and J ends lost 5 bases and 7 bases respectively, with 11 bases between them. The CDR3 covers 13 residues. CDR3 coding DNA: TGTGCCAGCAGTCCCAGGGGCGGTGAAAAACTGTTTTTT. This gives the protein CASSPRGGEKLFF.

The chain employs TRBV5-6 and TRBJ2-2, with D tentatively TRBD1 or TRBD2 (6 bases each). The CDR3 extends over 16 amino acids. The V end was cut by 6 bases, the J end by 3 bases, with 18 bases between. Germline V gives CDR1 SGHDT, CDR2 YYEEEE. The CDR3 is CASTRRGGGYTGELFF. The DNA of the CDR3 is TGTGCCAGCACTCGCCGAGGAGGGGGGTACACCGGGGAGCTGTTTTTT.

V and J are TRBV28 and TRBJ2-3; 7 positions agree with TRBD2. Trimming took 2 bases from V and 5 from J; bases not matched to a gene: 10. The CDR3 is 16 amino acids. Germline values: CDR1 MDHEN, CDR2 SYDVKM. CDR3 coding DNA: TGTGCCAGCAGTTTAGCGGGCGGGAGAGATGAAGATACGCAGTATTTT. Translation: CASSLAGGRDEDTQYF. The full variable domain, with the rest looked up from reference TRBV28 and TRBJ2-3, is DVKVTQSSRYLVKRTGEKVFLECVQDMDHENMFWYRQDPGLGLRLIYFSYDVKMKEKGDIPEGYSVSREKKERFSLILESASTNQTSMYLCASSLAGGRDEDTQYFGPGTRLTVL.

This chain connects TRBV5-4 to TRBJ2-5; D uncertain. The germline V and J ends were trimmed by 4 bases and 2 bases, with 9 bases remaining between them. This CDR3 has 13 amino acids. Per germline, CDR1 SGHNT and CDR2 YYREEE (reference sequence). CDR3 DNA sequence: TGTGCCAGCAGCCCGGACCCACAAGAGACCCAGTACTTC. Translation gives CASSPDPQETQYF.

The rearrangement uses TRBV28 and TRBJ2-2, with a weak D call TRBD1 (5 bases). CDR1 and CDR2 from the germline V gene are MDHEN and SYDVKM. This CDR3 has 15 amino acids. Trimming stripped 6 bases from V and 0 bases from J, with 11 bases between. CDR3 amino acids: CASRERGTNTGELFF. The DNA of the CDR3 is TGTGCCAGCAGGGAAAGGGGAACGAACACCGGGGAGCTGTTTTTT.

This sequence joins TRBV18 and TRBJ1-3; no firm D call. Deletions cut 6 bases from V and 0 bases from J, with 6 bases between. Looked up from germline, CDR1 is KGHSH and CDR2 is LQKENI. The CDR3 is made up of 13 amino acids. Written as DNA, the CDR3 is TGTGCCAGCTCGTCTACCTCTGGAAACACCATATATTTT. As protein: CASSSTSGNTIYF. Together with reference TRBV18 and TRBJ1-3, the CDR3 gives the full variable domain: NAGVMQNPRHLVRRRGQEARLRCSPMKGHSHVYWYRQLPEEGLKFMVYLQKENIIDESGMPKERFSAEFPKEGPSILRIQQVVRGDSAAYFCASSSTSGNTIYFGEGSWLTVV.

The J gene is TRBJ2-1, the V gene TRBV11-3; D might be TRBD1 (5 bases). CDR1 SGHNT and CDR2 YENEEA come from the germline V gene. Trimming left V 4 bases short and J 2 bases short, with 6 bases between. CDR3 length: 13 residues. This CDR3 reads CASSSQAYNEQFF. The DNA for the CDR3 is TGTGCCAGCAGCTCACAGGCCTACAATGAGCAGTTCTTC.

The V call is TRBV7-2, the J call TRBJ2-6; no firm D call. The CDR3 extends over 16 amino acids. Deletions cut 1 base from V and 0 bases from J, with 7 bases between. Germline CDR1 is SGHTA and CDR2 is FQGNSA. CDR3 sequence: CASSLVLNSGANVLTF. The CDR3 DNA reads TGTGCCAGCAGCTTAGTGCTAAACTCTGGGGCCAACGTCCTGACTTTC. Filled out from reference TRBV7-2 and TRBJ2-6, the complete variable domain reads GAGVSQSPSNKVTEKGKDVELRCDPISGHTALYWYRQSLGQGLEFLIYFQGNSAPDKSGLPSDRFSAERTGGSVSTLTIQRTQQEDSAVYLCASSLVLNSGANVLTFGAGSRLTVL.

The chain employs TRBV28 and TRBJ1-5, with D unclear. Trimming stripped 6 bases from V and 11 bases from J, with 14 bases between. The CDR3 runs to 12 residues. In germline, CDR1 is MDHEN, CDR2 SYDVKM. The CDR3 bases are TGTGCCAGCAGCCCCCCGGGCGGGGCCCAGCATTTT. Translated, it gives CASSPPGGAQHF.

In this sample, this clone turned up many times. The genes are TRBV6-2 or TRBV6-3 and TRBJ1-6; TRBD1 is a possible D gene (5 bases). V lost 2 bases to trimming and J lost 9 bases, with 11 bases between them. Germline assignment: CDR1 MNHEY and CDR2 SVGEGT. The CDR3 is 14 residues long. The CDR3 loop is CASSYKGYGSPLHF. Written as DNA, the CDR3 is TGTGCCAGCAGTTACAAGGGGTACGGTTCACCCCTCCACTTT.

CDR3 nucleotides: TGCACCAGCAGCCCCTCGGAAACTAGCGGGAAAGTCGCAGATACGCAGTATTTT. Its protein product is CTSSPSETSGKVADTQYF. The chain links TRBV1 to TRBJ2-3; the table's D call, TRBD2, has no DNA check behind it. TRBV1 has pseudogene status. CDR3 size: 18 residues.

This clone was picked up a small number of times. J is TRBJ2-2 and V is TRBV7-9; TRBD2 aligns across 9 bases. Germline V lookup: CDR1 SEHNR, CDR2 FQNEAQ (reference sequence). CDR3 size: 17 residues. After removal of 3 bases from V and 5 bases from J, the junction contained 10 bases not matched to a gene. The CDR3 region is CASSFFSSGRLTGELFF. The CDR3, as DNA: TGTGCCAGCAGCTTTTTTTCGAGCGGGAGGTTAACCGGGGAGCTGTTTTTT.

Only one count was recorded for this clone. This chain links TRBV30 with TRBJ2-3; 13 bases are shared with TRBD2. In germline, CDR1 is GTSNPN, CDR2 SVGIG (reference sequence). With V trimmed by 0 bases and J by 3 bases, 15 bases remained unmatched. This CDR3 region has 20 residues. CDR3 residues: CAWSVGLAGFSRIRTDTQYF. DNA for the CDR3: TGTGCCTGGAGTGTGGGACTAGCGGGATTCTCTAGAATCAGGACAGATACGCAGTATTTT.